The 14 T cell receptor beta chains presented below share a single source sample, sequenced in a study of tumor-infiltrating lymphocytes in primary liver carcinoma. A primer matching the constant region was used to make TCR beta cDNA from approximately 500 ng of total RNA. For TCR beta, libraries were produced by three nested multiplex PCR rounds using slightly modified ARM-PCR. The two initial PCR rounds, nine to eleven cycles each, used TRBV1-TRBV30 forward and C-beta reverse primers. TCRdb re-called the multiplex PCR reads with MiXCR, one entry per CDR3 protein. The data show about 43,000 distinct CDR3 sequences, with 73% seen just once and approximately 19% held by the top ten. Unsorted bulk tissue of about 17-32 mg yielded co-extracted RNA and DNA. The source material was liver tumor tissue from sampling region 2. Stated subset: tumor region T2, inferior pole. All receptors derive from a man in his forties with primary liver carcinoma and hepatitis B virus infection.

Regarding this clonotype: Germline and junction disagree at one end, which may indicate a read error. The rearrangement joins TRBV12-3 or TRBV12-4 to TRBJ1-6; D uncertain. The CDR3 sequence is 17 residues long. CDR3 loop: CASRRETLGSYNPPLRF. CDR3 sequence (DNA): TGTGCCAGCAGACGGGAGACGCTAGGCTCCTATAATCCACCCCTCCGCTTT.

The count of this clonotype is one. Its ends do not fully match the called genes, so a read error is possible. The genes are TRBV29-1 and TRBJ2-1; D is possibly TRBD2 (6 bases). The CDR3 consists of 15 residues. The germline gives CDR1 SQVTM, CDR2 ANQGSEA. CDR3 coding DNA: TGCAGCGGTGATAGTGCGGGAAGGACCTACAATGAGCAATTCTTC. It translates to CSGDSAGRTYNEQFF.

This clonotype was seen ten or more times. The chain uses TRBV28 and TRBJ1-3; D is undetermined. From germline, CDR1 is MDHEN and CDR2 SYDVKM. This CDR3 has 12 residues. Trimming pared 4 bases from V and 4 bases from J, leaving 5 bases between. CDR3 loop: CASSSQGNTIYF. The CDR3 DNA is TGTGCCAGCAGTTCGCAAGGAAACACCATATATTTT. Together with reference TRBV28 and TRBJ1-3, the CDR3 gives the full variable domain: DVKVTQSSRYLVKRTGEKVFLECVQDMDHENMFWYRQDPGLGLRLIYFSYDVKMKEKGDIPEGYSVSREKKERFSLILESASTNQTSMYLCASSSQGNTIYFGEGSWLTVV.

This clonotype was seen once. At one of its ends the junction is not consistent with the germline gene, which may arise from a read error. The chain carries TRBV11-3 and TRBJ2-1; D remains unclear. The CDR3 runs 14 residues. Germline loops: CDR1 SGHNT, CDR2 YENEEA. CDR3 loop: CASILGVSNIEQSF. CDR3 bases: TGTGCCAGCATCTTAGGCGTCTCGAACATTGAGCAGTCATTC. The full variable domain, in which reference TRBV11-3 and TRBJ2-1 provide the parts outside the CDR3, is EAGVVQSPRYKIIEKKQPVAFWCNPISGHNTLYWYLQNLGQGPELLIRYENEEAVDDSQLPKDRFSAERLKGVDSTLKIQPAELGDSAVYLCASILGVSNIEQSFGPGTRLTVL.

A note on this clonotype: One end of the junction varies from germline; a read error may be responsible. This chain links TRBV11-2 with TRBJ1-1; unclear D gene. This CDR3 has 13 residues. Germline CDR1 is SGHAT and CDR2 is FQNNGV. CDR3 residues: CTSSLGLNTEAFF. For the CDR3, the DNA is TGTACCAGTAGCTTAGGCCTAAACACCGAAGCTTTCTTT.

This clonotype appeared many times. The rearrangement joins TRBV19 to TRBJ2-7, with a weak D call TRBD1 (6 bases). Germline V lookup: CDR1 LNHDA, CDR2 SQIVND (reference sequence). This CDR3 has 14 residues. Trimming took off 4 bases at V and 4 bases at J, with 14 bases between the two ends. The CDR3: CASSTRGRLYEQYF. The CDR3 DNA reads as TGTGCCAGTAGTACCAGGGGCCGTTTATACGAGCAGTACTTC.

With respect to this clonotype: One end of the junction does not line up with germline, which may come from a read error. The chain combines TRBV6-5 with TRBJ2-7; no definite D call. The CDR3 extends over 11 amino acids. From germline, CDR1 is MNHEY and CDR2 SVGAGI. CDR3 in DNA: TGTGTCAGCAGTTCGGGTCCCGAGCAGTACTTC. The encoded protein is CVSSSGPEQYF.

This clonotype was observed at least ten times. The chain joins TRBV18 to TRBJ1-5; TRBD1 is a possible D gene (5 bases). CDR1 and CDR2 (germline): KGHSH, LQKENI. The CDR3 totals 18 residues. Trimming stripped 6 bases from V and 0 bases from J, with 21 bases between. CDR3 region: CASSSLPGTEYSNQPQHF. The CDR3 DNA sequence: TGTGCCAGCTCGTCTTTGCCCGGGACGGAGTATAGCAATCAGCCCCAGCATTTT.

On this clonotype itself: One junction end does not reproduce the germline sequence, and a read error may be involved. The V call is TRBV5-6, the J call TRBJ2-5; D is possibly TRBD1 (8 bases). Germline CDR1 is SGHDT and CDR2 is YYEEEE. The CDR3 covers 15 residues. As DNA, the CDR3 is TGTACCAGCAGCTTGCCGGTCAGGGGGCGGGAGACCCATTACTTC. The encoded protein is CTSSLPVRGRETHYF.

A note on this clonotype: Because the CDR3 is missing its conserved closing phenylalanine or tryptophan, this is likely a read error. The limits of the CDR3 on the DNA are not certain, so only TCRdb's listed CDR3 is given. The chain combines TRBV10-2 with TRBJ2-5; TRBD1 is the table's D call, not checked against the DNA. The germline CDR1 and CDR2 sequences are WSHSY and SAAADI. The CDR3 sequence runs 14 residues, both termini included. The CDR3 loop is CASNSGQGQETQHL.

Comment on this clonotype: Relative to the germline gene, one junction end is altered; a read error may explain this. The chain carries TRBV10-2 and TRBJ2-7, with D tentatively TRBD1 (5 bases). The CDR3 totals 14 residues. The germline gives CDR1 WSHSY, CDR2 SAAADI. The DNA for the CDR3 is TGCGCCAGCAGAGCTACAGGAGACTCCTGCGAGCAGTACTTC. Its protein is CASRATGDSCEQYF.

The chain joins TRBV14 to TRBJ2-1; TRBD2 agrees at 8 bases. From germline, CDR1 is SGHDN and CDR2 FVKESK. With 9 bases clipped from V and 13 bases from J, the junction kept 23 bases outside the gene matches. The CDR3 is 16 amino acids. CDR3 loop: CASSAVAGWVNSEQFF. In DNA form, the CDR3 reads TGTGCCAGTAGTGCCGTAGCGGGATGGGTAAACAGTGAACAGTTCTTC.

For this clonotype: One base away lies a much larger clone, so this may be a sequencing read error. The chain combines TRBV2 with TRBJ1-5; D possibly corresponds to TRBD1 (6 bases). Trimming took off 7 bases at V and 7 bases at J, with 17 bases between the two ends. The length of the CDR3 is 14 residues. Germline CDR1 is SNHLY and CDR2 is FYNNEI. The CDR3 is CASNEGGSRQPQHF. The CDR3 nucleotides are TGTGCCAGCAACGAAGGGGGTAGTCGACAGCCCCAGCATTTT. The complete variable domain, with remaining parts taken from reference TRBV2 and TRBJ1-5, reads EPEVTQTPSHQVTQMGQEVILRCVPISNHLYFYWYRQILGQKVEFLVSFYNNEISEKSEIFDDQFSVERPDGSNFTLKIRSTKLEDSAMYFCASNEGGSRQPQHFGDGTRLSIL.

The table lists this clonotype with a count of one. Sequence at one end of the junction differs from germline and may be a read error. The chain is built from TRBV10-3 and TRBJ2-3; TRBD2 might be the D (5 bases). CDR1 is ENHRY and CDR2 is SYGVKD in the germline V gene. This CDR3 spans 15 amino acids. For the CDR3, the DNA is TGTGCCATCAGTGCTGGCAGGAGGCGCACATATACGCAGTATTTT. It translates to CAISAGRRRTYTQYF.